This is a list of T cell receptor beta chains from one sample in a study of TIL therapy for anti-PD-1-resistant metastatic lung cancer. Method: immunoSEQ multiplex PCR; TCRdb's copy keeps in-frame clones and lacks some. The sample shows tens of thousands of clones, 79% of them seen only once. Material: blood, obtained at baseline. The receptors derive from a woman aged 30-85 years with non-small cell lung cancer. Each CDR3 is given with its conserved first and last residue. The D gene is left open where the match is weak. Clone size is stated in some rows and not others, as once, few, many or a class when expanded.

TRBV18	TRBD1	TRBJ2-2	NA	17	TGTGCCAGCTCACCAGCCAAGGACAGGGGAATCGTCGGGGAGCTGTTTTTT	CASSPAKDRGIVGELFF
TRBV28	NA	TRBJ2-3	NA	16	TGTGCCAGCAGTCCCCTTTGGCGGGACCGGGCAGATACGCAGTATTTT	CASSPLWRDRADTQYF
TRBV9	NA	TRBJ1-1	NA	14	TGTGCCAGCAGCGTATCCAGCCGGAGCCAAGAAGCTTTCTTT	CASSVSSRSQEAFF
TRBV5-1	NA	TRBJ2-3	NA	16	TGCGCCAGCAGCTTGGGAGGGCACGGTAGGGCAGATACGCAGTATTTT	CASSLGGHGRADTQYF
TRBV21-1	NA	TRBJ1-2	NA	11	TGTGCCAGCAGCTCTAGTGACAGCTACACCTTC	CASSSSDSYTF
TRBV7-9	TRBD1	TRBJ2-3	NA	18	TGTGCCAGCAGCTTTTCGTGGGCAGAGGGGGCAAGCACAGATACGCAGTATTTT	CASSFSWAEGASTDTQYF
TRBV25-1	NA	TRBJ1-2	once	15	TGTGCCAGCAGTATTGCCGAGCGGGGGGCCGGGGGCTACACCTTC	CASSIAERGAGGYTF
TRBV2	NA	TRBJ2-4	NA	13	TGTGCCAGCAGTGAAGCGGGGCGGAACATTCAGTACTTC	CASSEAGRNIQYF
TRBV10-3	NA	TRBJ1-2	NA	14	TGTGCCATCAGTGAAGGCGAGGACGGCTATGGCTACACCTTC	CAISEGEDGYGYTF
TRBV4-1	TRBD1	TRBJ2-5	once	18	TGCGCCAGCAGCCAAGGCCTTACAGGGGGACCACCCCAAGAGACCCAGTACTTC	CASSQGLTGGPPQETQYF
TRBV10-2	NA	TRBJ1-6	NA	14	TGCGCCAGCAGTGTGGAGGGGAATAATTCACCCCTCCACTTT	CASSVEGNNSPLHF
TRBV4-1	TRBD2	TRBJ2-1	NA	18	TGCGCCAGCAGCCTCAGGCGGTCCCGCGGGGGGGCCTGGGATGAGCAGTTCTTC	CASSLRRSRGGAWDEQFF
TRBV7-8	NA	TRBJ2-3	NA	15	TGTGCCAGCAGCTTAGTTACCAACCGAGGCGATACGCAGTATTTT	CASSLVTNRGDTQYF
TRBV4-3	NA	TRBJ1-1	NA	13	TGCGCCAGCAGCCAAGAATCCCACAGGGAAGCTTTCTTT	CASSQESHREAFF
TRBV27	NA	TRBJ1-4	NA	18	TGTGCCAGCAGTTTATACTGGGGGCTGACGGCAACTAATGAAAAACTGTTTTTT	CASSLYWGLTATNEKLFF
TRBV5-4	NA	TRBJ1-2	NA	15	TGTGCCAGCAGCTTGGCCCTCAACCCCGACTATGGCTACACCTTC	CASSLALNPDYGYTF
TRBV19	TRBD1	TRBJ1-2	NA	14	TGTGCCAGTAACCGGGACAGTCTATTCTATGGCTACACCTTC	CASNRDSLFYGYTF
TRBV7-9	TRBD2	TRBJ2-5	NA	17	TGTGCCAGCAGCTTAGGGCTAGCGGGGGAAATACAAGAGACCCAGTACTTC	CASSLGLAGEIQETQYF
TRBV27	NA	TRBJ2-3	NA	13	TGTGCCAGCAGACTTGGGACCATAGATACGCAGTATTTT	CASRLGTIDTQYF
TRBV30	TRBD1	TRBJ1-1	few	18	TGTGCCTGGAGTGGAAAACTGATGGGACAGGGGGCAGGAACTGAAGCTTTCTTT	CAWSGKLMGQGAGTEAFF
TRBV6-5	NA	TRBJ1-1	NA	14	TGTGCCAGCAGTTCCCCCGGGGTAAACACTGAAGCTTTCTTT	CASSSPGVNTEAFF
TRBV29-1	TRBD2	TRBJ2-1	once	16	TGCAGCGTTGAAACTAGCGGCAATTGGGGCTACAATGAGCAGTTCTTC	CSVETSGNWGYNEQFF
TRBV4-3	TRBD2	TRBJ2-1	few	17	TGCGCCAGCAGCCGGACTAGCGGGGGGAACTCCTACAATGAGCAGTTCTTC	CASSRTSGGNSYNEQFF
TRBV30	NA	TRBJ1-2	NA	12	TGTGCCTGGACTGACGGGGACTATGGCTACACCTTC	CAWTDGDYGYTF
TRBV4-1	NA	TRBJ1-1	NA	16	TGCGCCAGCAGCCAAGAAGGTAGGGGGGTGAACACTGAAGCTTTCTTT	CASSQEGRGVNTEAFF
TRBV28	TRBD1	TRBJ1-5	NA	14	TGTGCCAGCAGGGACAGGGGATCCAATCAGCCCCAGCATTTT	CASRDRGSNQPQHF
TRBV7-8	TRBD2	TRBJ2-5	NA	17	TGTGCCAGCAGCACAGGACTAGCGGGGGGTACCCAAGAGACCCAGTACTTC	CASSTGLAGGTQETQYF
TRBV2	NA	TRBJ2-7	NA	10	TGTGCCAGCAAAACCTACGAGCAGTACTTC	CASKTYEQYF
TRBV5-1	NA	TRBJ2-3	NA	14	TGCGCCAGCAGCCTAGGGTCGTTCACAGATACGCAGTATTTT	CASSLGSFTDTQYF
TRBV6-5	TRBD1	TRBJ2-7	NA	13	TGTGCCAGCAGTTACGCAGGGGGCCGCGAGCAGTACTTC	CASSYAGGREQYF
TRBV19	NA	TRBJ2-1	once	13	TGTGCCAGTAGTAAGGGCGCCTACAATGAGCAGTTCTTC	CASSKGAYNEQFF
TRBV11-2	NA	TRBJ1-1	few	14	TGTGCCAGCAGCCCACAGTCAATGAACACTGAAGCTTTCTTT	CASSPQSMNTEAFF
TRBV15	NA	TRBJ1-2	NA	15	TGTGCCACCAGCCCAAGCTCTCCAGCGAACTATGGCTACACCTTC	CATSPSSPANYGYTF
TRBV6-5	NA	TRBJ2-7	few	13	TGTGCCAGCACCTCGAAGGTGACCTACGAGCAGTACTTC	CASTSKVTYEQYF
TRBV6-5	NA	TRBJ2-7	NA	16	TGTGCCAGCAGTTACGCCCGGACGGCAAATCCTCACGGGCAGTACTTC	CASSYARTANPHGQYF
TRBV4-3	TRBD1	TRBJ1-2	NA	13	TGCGCCAGCAGCCATGCAGGGGGCGAAGGCTACACCTTC	CASSHAGGEGYTF
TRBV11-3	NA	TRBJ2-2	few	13	TGTGCCAGCAGCTTAGATCGGCCCGGGGAGCTGTTTTTT	CASSLDRPGELFF
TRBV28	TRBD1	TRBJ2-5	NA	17	TGTGCCAGCACCTCATCGGGGGCAGGGGGCATCCAAGAGACCCAGTACTTC	CASTSSGAGGIQETQYF
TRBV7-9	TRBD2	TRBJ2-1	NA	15	TGTGCCAGCAGCTTAGCGTCCGGGGGGGGAAATGAGCAGTTCTTC	CASSLASGGGNEQFF
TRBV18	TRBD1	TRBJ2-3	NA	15	TGTGCCAGCTCACCGGACAGGGGTGTTACAGATACGCAGTATTTT	CASSPDRGVTDTQYF
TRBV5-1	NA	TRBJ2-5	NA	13	TGCGCCAGCAGCTTGGACACCCAAGAGACCCAGTACTTC	CASSLDTQETQYF
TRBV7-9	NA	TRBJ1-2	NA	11	TGTGCCAGCGCCGAGGATGGTGGCTACACCTTC	CASAEDGGYTF